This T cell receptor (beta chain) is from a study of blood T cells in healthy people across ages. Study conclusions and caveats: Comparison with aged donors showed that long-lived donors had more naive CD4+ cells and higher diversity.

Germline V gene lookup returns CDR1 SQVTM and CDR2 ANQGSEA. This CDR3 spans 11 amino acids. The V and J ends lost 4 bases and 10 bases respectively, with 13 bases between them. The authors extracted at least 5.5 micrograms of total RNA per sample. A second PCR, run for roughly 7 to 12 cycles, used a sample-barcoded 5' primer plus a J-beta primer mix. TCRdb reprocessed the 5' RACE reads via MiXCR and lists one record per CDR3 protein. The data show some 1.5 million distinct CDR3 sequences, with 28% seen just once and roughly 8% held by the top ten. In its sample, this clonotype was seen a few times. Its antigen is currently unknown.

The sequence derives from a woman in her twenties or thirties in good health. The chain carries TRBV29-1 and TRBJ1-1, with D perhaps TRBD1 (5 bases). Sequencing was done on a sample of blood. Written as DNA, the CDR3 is TGCAGCGTTGCCGAGGGGACGGCAGCTTTCTTT. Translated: CSVAEGTAAFF. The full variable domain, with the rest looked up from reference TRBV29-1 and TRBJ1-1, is SAVISQKPSRDICQRGTSLTIQCQVDSQVTMMFWYRQQPGQSLTLIATANQGSEATYESGFVIDKFPISRPNLTFSTLTVSNMSPEDSSIYLCSVAEGTAAFFGQGTRLTVV.